The entry below gives a single T cell receptor (beta chain) sequence along with its context. Antigen unknown. V lost 1 base and J lost 8, with 18 bases in between. The CDR3 has 16 residues. Germline CDR1 LGHNA, CDR2 YSLEER. CD8 cells classed as naive were CD45RO-negative and positively selected for CCR7, excluding terminally differentiated effector memory CD45RA+ cells. There were no recent acute infections or vaccinations among the donors, who were healthy HIV-negative adults. Produced via immunoSEQ multiplex PCR; TCRdb's table is partial and in-frame only. Here the sample spans some 2.1 million clones, approximately 95% being singletons. The sample comes from a study of shared clonotypes between healthy human individuals. Points from the study as a whole: The sharing of about 5% of naive CD4 clonotypes was seen across several donors. Clonotypes which were not shared had lower generation probabilities than clonotypes that all four donors shared.

The receptor's source is a man younger than 35 in good health. Sequences were obtained from naive CD8+ T cells sorted from blood. The J gene is TRBJ2-1, the V gene TRBV4-3; D might be TRBD2 (5 bases). Here the CDR3 reads CASSQGVGDGTYEQFF. The DNA of the CDR3 is TGCGCCAGCAGCCAAGGAGTGGGAGACGGTACCTATGAGCAGTTCTTC.